Reported below is one TCR beta chain. No antigen is known for it. The junction departs from the called germline gene at one end, perhaps through a read error. The data originate from a study of T cell repertoires in cytomegalovirus infection. Across the study: Alongside well-studied HLA-B-restricted CMV epitopes, recently identified HLA-C-restricted CMV epitopes were also used. It was the public TCR beta signatures that indicated both CMV infection and matching HLA type. General study results and limits: Cumulative public TCR beta family frequency identified CMV carriers with the relevant HLA.

TCRdb re-called the reads with MiXCR, one entry per CDR3 protein. The sample contains some 900,000 distinct CDR3 sequences, around a third of which appear only once. The source material was cultured CD8+ T cells from PBMCs, sampled from culture after CMV antigen stimulation. This receptor was identified in a human donor in good health (CMV status not recorded). Some clones in this sample may be carry-over from other donors' samples.

The CDR3 DNA follows: TGCGTCAGCGAAAACCCGGGGCTGAACACTGAAGCTTTCTTT. Translating it yields CVSENPGLNTEAFF. The chain combines TRBV5-1 with TRBJ1-1; D may be TRBD1 (5 bases). The CDR3 sequence is 14 residues long. Germline assignment: CDR1 SGHRS and CDR2 YFSETQ.